This T cell receptor beta chain stems from a study of shared clonotypes between healthy human individuals. Germline trimming cut 4 bases from V and 2 bases from J; bases unmatched to any gene: 7. From germline, CDR1 is LNHDA and CDR2 SQIVND (reference sequence). The CDR3 runs 15 residues. Produced via immunoSEQ multiplex PCR; TCRdb's table is partial and in-frame only. The data hold under 2,500,000 clones, with nearly 97% observed a single time. The receptor comes from a man younger than 35 in good health. Material for sequencing was naive CD4+ T cells sorted from blood. The subset was: CD45RA+ positively selected. V is TRBV19 and J is TRBJ2-7, with 8 nucleotides matching TRBD1. The CDR3 spells CASSTSDRVTYEQYF. The CDR3 DNA follows: TGTGCCAGTAGTACCTCGGACAGGGTAACCTACGAGCAGTACTTC.